Listed below are T cell receptor beta chains from one sample, sequenced in a study of T-cell memory formation after mild COVID-19. TCRdb ran MiXCR on the 5' RACE reads and lists one entry per CDR3 protein. The sample shows approximately 500,000 distinct CDR3 sequences, approximately 23% of them seen only once. Input material: PBMCs or a T cell subset sorted from them (not recorded which). These receptors were obtained from an adult woman who had mild COVID-19 (a few samples of this study predate the infection). Cell type and time point are not known. Each CDR3 is given with its conserved first and last residue. Each record gives: D gene, J gene, clone size, V gene, CDR3 protein. The D gene is left open where the match is weak. Clone size, where shown, is once, few, many, or a class for clones that have expanded.

d_gene: .
j_gene: TRBJ2-3
abundance: .
v_gene: TRBV6-1
CDR3aa: CASSEGGHADTQYF

d_gene: .
j_gene: TRBJ2-7
abundance: once
v_gene: TRBV7-9
CDR3aa: CASSLGQFYEQYF

d_gene: TRBD2
j_gene: TRBJ2-1
abundance: .
v_gene: TRBV5-1
CDR3aa: CASSLELAGGVYEQFF

d_gene: .
j_gene: TRBJ2-1
abundance: few
v_gene: TRBV6-1
CDR3aa: CASSPGITSYNEQFF

d_gene: .
j_gene: TRBJ2-1
abundance: .
v_gene: TRBV12-3/TRBV12-4
CDR3aa: CASTKGRSGYNEQFF

d_gene: .
j_gene: TRBJ2-7
abundance: few
v_gene: TRBV29-1
CDR3aa: CSVDQTGRGEQYF

d_gene: .
j_gene: TRBJ2-1
abundance: .
v_gene: TRBV29-1
CDR3aa: CSASGGPYNEQFF

d_gene: .
j_gene: TRBJ2-1
abundance: .
v_gene: TRBV21-1
CDR3aa: CASRGGGVLGSEQFF

d_gene: .
j_gene: TRBJ1-1
abundance: many
v_gene: TRBV11-2
CDR3aa: CASSPTRESRAFF

d_gene: .
j_gene: TRBJ1-5
abundance: few
v_gene: TRBV7-8
CDR3aa: CASSLGVGRQPQHF

d_gene: TRBD1
j_gene: TRBJ1-1
abundance: .
v_gene: TRBV5-6
CDR3aa: CASSLYRGRDTEAFF